These 11 T cell receptor beta chains came from one sample sequenced in a study of cytomegalovirus exposure and HLA in healthy donors listed by TCRdb under 2017. The library was obtained by the immunoSEQ multiplex PCR assay. For the multiplex PCR, a mixture combining 60 forward primers for TCR Vbeta segments and 13 reverse primers for TCR Jbeta segments was used. TCRdb limited this immuneACCESS table to in-frame rearrangements with V and J called. A share of clones is missing; checked studies link under half to unresolved V genes, and the rest is unexplained. This sample's listing comprises fewer than 130,000 clones. 0.55% to 0.65% of the sample lies in the top ten. Sequenced input: PBMCs. The receptors derive from a man between 45 and 60 years old in good health and CMV-seronegative.

V usage is TRBV13 and J usage is TRBJ1-3, with D unclear. Germline CDR1 PRHDT, CDR2 FYEKMQ (reference sequence). V shed 2 bases and J shed 0 bases, with 11 bases lying between them. The CDR3 totals 16 residues. The DNA of the CDR3 is TGTGCCAGCAGCTTATTTCGAGTTGCCTCTGGAAACACCATATATTTT. Its translation: CASSLFRVASGNTIYF.

This chain links TRBV7-2 with TRBJ1-2; possibly TRBD1 for D (6 bases). V shed 5 bases and J shed 8 bases, with 15 bases lying between them. This CDR3 is built from 13 residues. Germline V lookup: CDR1 SGHTA, CDR2 FQGNSA. The CDR3 loop is CASSLLAGAGYTF. CDR3 bases: TGTGCCAGCAGCCTGCTGGCAGGGGCGGGCTACACCTTC.

The chain carries TRBV5-1 and TRBJ2-3; perhaps TRBD2 as D (5 bases). Germline loops: CDR1 SGHRS, CDR2 YFSETQ. Trimming pared 0 bases from V and 4 bases from J, leaving 12 bases between. This CDR3 spans 15 amino acids. The CDR3 region has the DNA TGCGCCAGCAGCTTGGCCAGTACGGGGTCAGATACGCAGTATTTT. It encodes CASSLASTGSDTQYF.

The J gene is TRBJ1-1, the V gene TRBV12-5, with 9 bases lining up with TRBD1. The CDR3 is 15 residues long. J gave up 1 base and V 7 bases, and 7 bases lay outside the gene matches. CDR1 is LGHNT and CDR2 is FRNRAP in the germline V gene. CDR3 sequence: CASARDRARNTEAFF. In DNA form, the CDR3 reads TGTGCTAGTGCCCGGGACAGGGCAAGGAACACTGAAGCTTTCTTT.

The rearrangement joins TRBV7-2 to TRBJ2-7, with D tentatively TRBD1 (5 bases). Trimming removed 0 bases from V and 2 bases from J, with 5 bases in between. Germline V gives CDR1 SGHTA, CDR2 FQGNSA. The length of the CDR3 is 13 residues. DNA of the CDR3: TGTGCCAGCAGCTTAGCGACAGCCTACGAGCAGTACTTC. This translates into CASSLATAYEQYF.

The rearrangement uses TRBV2 and TRBJ2-3, with a tentative D call TRBD1 (5 bases). The germline V and J ends were trimmed by 7 bases and 2 bases, with 16 bases remaining between them. The CDR3 has 15 residues. Germline values: CDR1 SNHLY, CDR2 FYNNEI. The CDR3 spells CASMDARTPTDTQYF. CDR3 coding DNA: TGTGCCAGCATGGACGCCAGGACACCCACAGATACGCAGTATTTT.

The V call is TRBV6-5, the J call TRBJ1-6; D gene uncertain. The CDR3 sequence is 15 residues long. V lost 6 bases and J lost 13, with 22 bases in between. Germline-derived CDR1 and CDR2 are MNHEY and SVGAGI. CDR3 bases: TGTGCCAGCAGCCCTTTCAACGGAGCCTTTATTCCCCTCCACTTT. It codes for CASSPFNGAFIPLHF.

The CDR3 DNA follows: TGTGCCAGCATCCGGGACTCCGGCGATACGCAGTATTTT. It codes for CASIRDSGDTQYF. This chain connects TRBV7-9 to TRBJ2-3, with D tentatively TRBD2 (6 bases). The CDR3 is made up of 13 amino acids. Trimming shortened V by 7 bases and J by 6 bases, and 14 bases separated the two germline ends. CDR1 is SEHNR and CDR2 is FQNEAQ in the germline V gene (reference sequence).

The V gene is TRBV4-1, the J gene TRBJ2-5; a possible D gene is TRBD1 (6 bases). The J call may be incorrect, as the DNA end agrees better with TRBJ2-7. The CDR3 length is 15 residues. Germline V gene data show CDR1 as MGHRA and CDR2 as YSYEKL. CDR3 nucleotide sequence: TGCGCCAGCAGCCGGGACGAACAGGGCTCCTACGAGCAGTACTTC. Protein: CASSRDEQGSYEQYF.

The chain joins TRBV5-1 to TRBJ2-3; D might be TRBD2 (5 bases). The V gene lost 4 bases and the J gene lost 6 bases, with 21 bases spanning the gap. The CDR3 length is 16 residues. Germline V gene lookup returns CDR1 SGHRS and CDR2 YFSETQ. Here the CDR3 DNA reads TGCGCCAGCAGCCCGGGGATCGTGGGGTTTTTGGATACGCAGTATTTT. It specifies CASSPGIVGFLDTQYF.

The chain uses TRBV11-3 and TRBJ2-7; possibly TRBD2 for D (5 bases). The V end lost 5 bases, the J end lost 1 base, and 12 bases lay between the germline ends. Germline CDR1 and CDR2: SGHNT and YENEEA. The CDR3 length is 14 residues. The CDR3 bases are TGTGCCAGCAGCCCCTTGACTACTTCCTACGAGCAGTACTTC. Encoded protein: CASSPLTTSYEQYF.